The rows below give T cell receptor beta chains drawn from one sample of a study of CD8 T cells in Susac syndrome. TCRdb redid the calling of the immunoSEQ multiplex PCR reads with MiXCR, one entry per CDR3 protein. The sample lists about 300,000 distinct CDR3 sequences, about 82% seen once, with 0.21% in the top ten. Sequencing was carried out using CD8+ T cells from PBMCs. These receptors originate from a human donor with multiple sclerosis. Each CDR3 is given with its conserved first and last residue. The order of the fields is clone size, J gene, D gene, V gene, CDR3 protein, CDR3 DNA. D genes are given only for firm matches. Expanded clones are given a class, and other clones once, few, many or no size at all.

- | TRBJ2-2 | - | TRBV21-1 | CASTPRYTPGSCFF | -
once | TRBJ2-2 | - | TRBV28 | CASSLLWGANTGELFF | TGTGCCAGCAGTTTATTATGGGGGGCGAACACCGGGGAGCTGTTTTTT
- | TRBJ2-3 | - | TRBV27 | CASSSTDYTDTQYF | TGTGCCAGCAGTTCCACCGATTACACAGATACGCAGTATTTT
few | TRBJ2-7 | - | TRBV10-3 | CAISESVNEQYF | TGTGCCATCAGTGAGTCGGTGAACGAGCAGTACTTC
- | TRBJ2-7 | - | TRBV6-2/TRBV6-3 | CACRRVSTYEQYF | TGTGCCTGCCGTCGGGTTAGCACCTACGAGCAGTACTTC
- | TRBJ2-5 | TRBD2 | TRBV27 | CASSPPGLVYRKKTQYF | TGTGCCAGCAGTCCACCGGGACTAGTGTACCGAAAAAAGACCCAGTACTTC
- | TRBJ1-3 | - | TRBV5-4 | CASSLKGGFSRNTIYF | TGTGCCAGCAGCTTGAAAGGGGGTTTCAGTAGGAACACCATATATTTT
- | TRBJ2-3 | - | TRBV29-1 | CSVSSTGHQFGTATLDTQYF | TGCAGCGTATCCTCGACGGGACACCAATTCGGAACTGCCACTCTAGATACGCAGTATTTT
- | TRBJ1-1 | TRBD1 | TRBV27 | CASSLGGTGGAEAFF | TGTGCCAGCAGTTTAGGAGGGACAGGGGGCGCTGAAGCTTTCTTT
- | TRBJ1-5 | TRBD1 | TRBV27 | CASSQGGAKQPQHF | TGTGCCAGCAGCCAGGGGGGGGCGAAACAGCCCCAGCATTTT
- | TRBJ2-1 | TRBD2 | TRBV6-2/TRBV6-3 | CASRGLARYNEQFF | TGTGCCAGCAGAGGACTAGCGCGATACAATGAGCAGTTCTTC